This section outlines one T cell receptor beta chain sequence together with its context. Its antigen remains unknown. The donor group consisted of healthy Finnish infants who were having corrective surgery for congenital heart defects. During surgery, about 0.45-1 mL peripheral blood was drawn from four of eight donors. Genomic DNA was extracted from every available blood leukocyte. This sample is part of a study of human thymus T cells. Germline assignment: CDR1 LNHDA and CDR2 SQIVND (reference sequence). Between the trimmed V and J ends, which lost 1 base and 7 bases, there was a span of 10 bases. The CDR3 is made up of 13 amino acids. Findings of the study overall: In thymic and blood repertoires alike, V and J usage looked biased.

Method: immunoSEQ multiplex PCR; TCRdb's copy keeps in-frame clones and lacks some. The sample contains about 46,000 clones, roughly 94% of which appear only once. The sequence was obtained from a girl in the first two years of life with a congenital heart defect but otherwise immunologically healthy. The chain joins TRBV19 to TRBJ1-1; possibly TRBD1 for D (5 bases). The sample comprised blood. In DNA form, the CDR3 reads TGTGCCAGTAGTATAGGGGGACGGGGTGAAGCTTTCTTT. Its protein is CASSIGGRGEAFF.